The clone carrying this T cell receptor (beta chain) showed up many times. Its antigen remains unidentified. According to the study, TCR beta libraries were built with iRepertoire HTBI primers and CDR3-region Arm-PCR. TCRdb used MiXCR to reprocess the multiplex PCR reads, holding one entry per CDR3 protein. The data show approximately 300,000 distinct CDR3 sequences, with approximately 20% seen just once and approximately 35% held by the top ten. The time point here: newly diagnosed GD, antithyroid drugs for less than 3 months. Extracted RNA from PBMCs served as the source of the TCR library. Each of the patients was recruited from an endocrinology department situated in Xi'an, China. The data stem from a study of regulatory T cells in long-lasting Graves disease. CDR3 size: 14 residues. The J segment lost 8 bases and the V segment lost 6 bases, leaving 10 bases of the junction unmatched. Overall study results and limits: Persistent patients had more shared public clonotypes (fewer than 3,000) than new patients (about 880).

Specimen: peripheral blood mononuclear cells (PBMCs), collected at new diagnosis, from a patient treated with antithyroid drugs. The TCR sequence derives from a female donor with Graves disease. The chain carries TRBV12-3 or TRBV12-4 and TRBJ2-1; TRBD2 aligns across 7 bases. CDR3 amino acids: CASSPEGRVDEQFF. Here the CDR3 DNA reads TGTGCCAGCAGCCCAGAGGGGAGGGTAGATGAGCAGTTCTTC.